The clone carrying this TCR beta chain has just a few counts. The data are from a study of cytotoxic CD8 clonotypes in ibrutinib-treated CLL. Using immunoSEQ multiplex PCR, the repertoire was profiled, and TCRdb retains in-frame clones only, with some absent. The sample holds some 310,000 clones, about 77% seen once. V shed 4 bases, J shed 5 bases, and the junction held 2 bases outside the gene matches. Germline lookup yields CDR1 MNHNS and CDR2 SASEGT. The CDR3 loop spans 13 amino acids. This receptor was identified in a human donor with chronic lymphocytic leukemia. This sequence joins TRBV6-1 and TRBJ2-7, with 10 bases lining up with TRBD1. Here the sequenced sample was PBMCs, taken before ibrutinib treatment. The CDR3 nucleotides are TGTGCCAGCAGTGGACAGGGGGCCCACGAGCAGTACTTC. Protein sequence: CASSGQGAHEQYF.